The entry that follows covers one T cell receptor (beta chain) sequence. These data originate in a study of shared clonotypes between healthy human individuals. In germline, CDR1 is ENHRY, CDR2 SYGVKD. V was shortened by 7 bases and J by 3 bases, with 12 bases between the two germline ends. The CDR3 length is 13 residues. Method: immunoSEQ multiplex PCR; TCRdb's copy keeps in-frame clones and lacks some. The sample has roughly 400,000 clones, approximately 96% seen once. V is TRBV10-3 and J is TRBJ1-1, with D possibly TRBD1 on 6 matching bases. Input material: memory CD8+ T cells sorted from blood. Subset meaning: CD45RO+ cells pooled with CCR7-negative TemRA cells. This sequence was found in a man under 40 in good health. The CDR3 loop reads CAITGGAYTEAFF. The DNA for the CDR3 is TGTGCCATCACGGGGGGCGCGTACACTGAAGCTTTCTTT.